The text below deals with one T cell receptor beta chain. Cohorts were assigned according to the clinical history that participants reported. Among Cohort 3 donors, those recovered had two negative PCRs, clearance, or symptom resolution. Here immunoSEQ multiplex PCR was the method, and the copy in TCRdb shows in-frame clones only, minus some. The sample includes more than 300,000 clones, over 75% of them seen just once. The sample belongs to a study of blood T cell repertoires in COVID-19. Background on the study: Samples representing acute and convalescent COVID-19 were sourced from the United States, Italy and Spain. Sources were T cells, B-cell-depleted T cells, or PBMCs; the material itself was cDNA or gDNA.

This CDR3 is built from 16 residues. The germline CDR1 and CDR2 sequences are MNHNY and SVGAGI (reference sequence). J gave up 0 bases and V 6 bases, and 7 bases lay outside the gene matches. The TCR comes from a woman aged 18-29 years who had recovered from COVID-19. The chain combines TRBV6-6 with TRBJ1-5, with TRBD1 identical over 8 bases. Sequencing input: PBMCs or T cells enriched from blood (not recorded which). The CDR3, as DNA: TGTGCCAGCAGCGGCGGGACAGGCTTTAGCAATCAGCCCCAGCATTTT. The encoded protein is CASSGGTGFSNQPQHF.